This is a list of T cell receptor beta chains from one sample in a study of graft-versus-host responses after intestinal transplantation. Generated by immunoSEQ multiplex PCR, the TCRdb table keeps only in-frame clones and is missing some. Of just under 65,000 clones detected, about 89% appear once; the ten largest clones hold over 1.5%. Sequenced material: ileum tissue, taken around 350 days after transplant. The receptors stem from a human patient who received an intestinal transplant, so some T cells may come from the graft donor. Each CDR3 is given with its conserved first and last residue. Fields, in order: CDR3 protein, CDR3 DNA, CDR3 length, clone size, V gene, J gene, D gene. A D gene is named only where the DNA matches it firmly. The size field is filled for only some rows; it gives once, few, many or a size class.

cdr3_aa: CASSVDGYSNQPQHF
cdr3_nt: TGTGCCAGCAGTGTCGACGGGTATAGCAATCAGCCCCAGCATTTT
cdr3_length: 15
clone_size: NA
v_call: TRBV6-1
j_call: TRBJ1-5
d_call: NA

cdr3_aa: CASSVAGIGQETQYF
cdr3_nt: TGTGCCAGCAGCGTAGCGGGAATAGGGCAAGAGACCCAGTACTTC
cdr3_length: 15
clone_size: NA
v_call: TRBV28
j_call: TRBJ2-5
d_call: TRBD2

cdr3_aa: CASSPETNYGYTF
cdr3_nt: TGTGCCAGCAGCCCCGAGACTAACTATGGCTACACCTTC
cdr3_length: 13
clone_size: few
v_call: TRBV11-2
j_call: TRBJ1-2
d_call: NA

cdr3_aa: CASSSGWRDEKLFF
cdr3_nt: TGTGCCAGCAGTTCCGGTTGGCGGGATGAAAAACTGTTTTTT
cdr3_length: 14
clone_size: NA
v_call: TRBV28
j_call: TRBJ1-4
d_call: NA

cdr3_aa: CASSLDRVSGEKLFF
cdr3_nt: TGTGCCAGCAGCCTCGACAGGGTATCCGGGGAAAAACTGTTTTTT
cdr3_length: 15
clone_size: NA
v_call: TRBV7-9
j_call: TRBJ1-4
d_call: TRBD1

cdr3_aa: CASSLGREASYNEQFF
cdr3_nt: TGTGCCAGCAGCTTAGGACGGGAGGCCTCCTACAATGAGCAGTTCTTC
cdr3_length: 16
clone_size: NA
v_call: TRBV7-8
j_call: TRBJ2-1
d_call: TRBD2

cdr3_aa: CAISESSRQLISYEQYF
cdr3_nt: TGTGCCATCAGTGAGTCGTCTAGGCAGCTAATCTCCTACGAGCAGTACTTC
cdr3_length: 17
clone_size: NA
v_call: TRBV10-3
j_call: TRBJ2-7
d_call: NA

cdr3_aa: CASSSSARRVQYF
cdr3_nt: TGTGCCAGCAGCTCCTCGGCCCGGAGGGTTCAGTACTTC
cdr3_length: 13
clone_size: NA
v_call: TRBV11-2
j_call: TRBJ2-4
d_call: NA

cdr3_aa: CASSYMGFEYGYTF
cdr3_nt: TGTGCCAGCAGTTACATGGGGTTTGAATATGGCTACACCTTC
cdr3_length: 14
clone_size: NA
v_call: TRBV6-5
j_call: TRBJ1-2
d_call: NA

cdr3_aa: CASSLGQGARGYTF
cdr3_nt: TGTGCCAGCAGCTTGGGACAGGGTGCGAGAGGCTACACCTTC
cdr3_length: 14
clone_size: NA
v_call: TRBV5-4
j_call: TRBJ1-2
d_call: TRBD1